What follows is one T cell receptor (beta chain) and its context. V was shortened by 0 bases and J by 12 bases, with 9 bases between the two germline ends. Germline lookup yields CDR1 SGHTA and CDR2 FQGNSA. This CDR3 has 12 residues. Time point meaning: baseline, week 1 (first vaccination visit). Specified treatment: pre-vaccination baseline after standard-of-care therapy. This sample stems from a study of a mutant IDH1 vaccine in newly diagnosed glioma. Study-wide background: Males made up approximately 60% and females approximately 38% of treated patients, whose mean age was approximately 41 years. Patients' prior therapy spanned radiotherapy, temozolomide, or both; most underwent both.

The table came from immunoSEQ multiplex PCR; TCRdb's copy has only in-frame clones and leaves some out. The sample yields roughly 51,000 clones, around 86% seen once. The TCR was taken from a man between 40 and 49 years old with glioma. This sample comprised PBMCs, obtained from a glioma patient treated with radiotherapy, temozolomide or both. The J gene is TRBJ2-1, the V gene TRBV7-2; maybe TRBD1 (5 bases). The CDR3 bases are TGTGCCAGCAGCTTAGCGGGGCGGAGGCAGTTCTTC. Translated, it gives CASSLAGRRQFF. The complete variable domain, with remaining parts taken from reference TRBV7-2 and TRBJ2-1, reads GAGVSQSPSNKVTEKGKDVELRCDPISGHTALYWYRQSLGQGLEFLIYFQGNSAPDKSGLPSDRFSAERTGGSVSTLTIQRTQQEDSAVYLCASSLAGRRQFFGPGTRLTVL.